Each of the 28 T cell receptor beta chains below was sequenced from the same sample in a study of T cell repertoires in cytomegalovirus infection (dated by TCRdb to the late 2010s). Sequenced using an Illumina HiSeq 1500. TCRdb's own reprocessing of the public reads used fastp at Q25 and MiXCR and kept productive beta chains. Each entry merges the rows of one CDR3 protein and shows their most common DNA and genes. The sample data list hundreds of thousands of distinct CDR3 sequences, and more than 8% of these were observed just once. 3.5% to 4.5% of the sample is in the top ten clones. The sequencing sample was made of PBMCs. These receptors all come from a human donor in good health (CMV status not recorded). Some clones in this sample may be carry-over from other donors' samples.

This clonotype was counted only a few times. The CDR3 bases are TGTGCCAGCAGCTTAGAACCAGCGGGAATCTCCAATGAGCAGTTCTTC. Its protein product is CASSLEPAGISNEQFF. The chain has TRBV7-2 and TRBJ2-1; 7 bases match TRBD2. The V gene end was trimmed by 1 base and the J gene end by 6 bases; junction bases not matched to a gene: 9. Germline CDR1 SGHTA, CDR2 FQGNSA. The CDR3 has 16 residues.

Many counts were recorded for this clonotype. The CDR3 loop reads CASSFAETTDTQYF. The DNA of the CDR3 is TGTGCCAGCAGCTTTGCAGAAACGACAGATACGCAGTATTTT. This rearrangement joins TRBV7-8 to TRBJ2-3; D remains unclear. The germline CDR1 and CDR2 sequences are SGHVS and FQNEAQ. The CDR3 length is 14 residues. Deletions cut 3 bases from V and 3 bases from J, with 10 bases between.

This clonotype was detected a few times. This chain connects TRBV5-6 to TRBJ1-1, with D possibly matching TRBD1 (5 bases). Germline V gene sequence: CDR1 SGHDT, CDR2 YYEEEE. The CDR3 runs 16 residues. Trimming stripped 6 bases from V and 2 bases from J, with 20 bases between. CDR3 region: CASIPPIGTVNTEAFF. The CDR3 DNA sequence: TGTGCCAGCATACCCCCTATTGGGACCGTAAACACTGAAGCTTTCTTT.

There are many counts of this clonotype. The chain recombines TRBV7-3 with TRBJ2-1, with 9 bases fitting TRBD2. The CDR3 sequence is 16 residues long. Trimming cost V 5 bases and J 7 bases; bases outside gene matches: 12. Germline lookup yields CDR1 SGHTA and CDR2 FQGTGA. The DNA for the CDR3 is TGTGCCAGCAGCAGGGGCGGGGCGGGAGGGAGGAATGAGCAGTTCTTC. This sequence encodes CASSRGGAGGRNEQFF.

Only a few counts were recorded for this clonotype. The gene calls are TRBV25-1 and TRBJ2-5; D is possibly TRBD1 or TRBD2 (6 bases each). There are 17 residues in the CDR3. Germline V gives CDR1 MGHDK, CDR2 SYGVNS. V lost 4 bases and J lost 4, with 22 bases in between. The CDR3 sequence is CASSGEDSKARRETQYF. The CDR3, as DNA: TGTGCCAGCAGTGGGGAGGACAGTAAAGCCCGACGAGAGACCCAGTACTTC.

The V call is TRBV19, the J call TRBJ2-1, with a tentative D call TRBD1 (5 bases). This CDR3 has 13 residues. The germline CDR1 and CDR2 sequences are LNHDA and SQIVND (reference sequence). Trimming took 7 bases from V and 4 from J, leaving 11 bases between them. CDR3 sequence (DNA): TGTGCCAGTACCACCACAGGTTACAATGAGCAGTTCTTC. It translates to CASTTTGYNEQFF.

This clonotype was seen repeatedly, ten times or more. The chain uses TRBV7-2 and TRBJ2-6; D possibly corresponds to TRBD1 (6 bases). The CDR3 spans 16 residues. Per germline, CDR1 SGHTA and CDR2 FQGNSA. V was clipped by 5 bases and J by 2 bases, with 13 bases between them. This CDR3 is CASSVRTVAGANVLTF. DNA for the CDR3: TGTGCCAGCAGCGTTAGGACAGTCGCTGGGGCCAACGTCCTGACTTTC.

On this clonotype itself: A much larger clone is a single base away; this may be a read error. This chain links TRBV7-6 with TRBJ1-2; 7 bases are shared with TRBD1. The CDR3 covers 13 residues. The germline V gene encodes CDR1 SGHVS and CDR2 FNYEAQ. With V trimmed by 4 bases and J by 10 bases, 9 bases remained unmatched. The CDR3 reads CASSSGQKNVYTF. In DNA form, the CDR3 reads TGTGCCAGCAGCTCGGGACAGAAAAATGTCTACACCTTC.

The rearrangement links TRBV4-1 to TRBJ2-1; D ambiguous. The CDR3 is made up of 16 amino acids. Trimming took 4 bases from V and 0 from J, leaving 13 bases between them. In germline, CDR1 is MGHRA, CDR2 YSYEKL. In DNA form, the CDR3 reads TGCGCCAGCAGCCCCCGGGCTGAGGTCTCCTACAATGAGCAGTTCTTC. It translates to CASSPRAEVSYNEQFF.

The CDR3 DNA follows: TGTGACTCCAAACTCCCGAACACAGATACGCAGTATTTT. It codes for CDSKLPNTDTQYF. The rearrangement joins TRBV19 to TRBJ2-3; no firm D call. The CDR3 spans 13 residues. CDR1 is LNHDA, CDR2 SQIVND, per germline (reference sequence). Complete variable domain (other parts from reference TRBV19 and TRBJ2-3): DGGITQSPKYLFRKEGQNVTLSCEQNLNHDAMYWYRQDPGQGLRLIYYSQIVNDFQKGDIAEGYSVSREKKESFPLTVTSAQKNPTAFYLCDSKLPNTDTQYFGPGTRLTVL.

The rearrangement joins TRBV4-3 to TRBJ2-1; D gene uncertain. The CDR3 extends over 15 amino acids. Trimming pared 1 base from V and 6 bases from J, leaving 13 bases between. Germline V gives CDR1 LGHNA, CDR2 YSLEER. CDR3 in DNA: TGCGCCAGCAGCCAAGCGGCGGCCGGGTTCAATGAGCAGTTCTTC. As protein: CASSQAAAGFNEQFF.

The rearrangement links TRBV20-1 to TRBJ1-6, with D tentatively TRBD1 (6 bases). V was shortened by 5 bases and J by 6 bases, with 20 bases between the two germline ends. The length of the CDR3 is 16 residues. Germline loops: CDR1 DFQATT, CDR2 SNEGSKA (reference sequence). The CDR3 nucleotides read TGCAGTGCTTCCTCCCAACAGGGAGCCCCTAATTCACCCCTCCACTTT. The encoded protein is CSASSQQGAPNSPLHF.

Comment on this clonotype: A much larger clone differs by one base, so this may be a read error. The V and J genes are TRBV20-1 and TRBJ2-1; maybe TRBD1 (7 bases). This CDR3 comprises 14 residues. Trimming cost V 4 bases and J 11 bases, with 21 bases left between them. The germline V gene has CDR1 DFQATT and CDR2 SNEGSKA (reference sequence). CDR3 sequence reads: CSATASEGARKQFF. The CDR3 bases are TGCAGTGCTACGGCTAGCGAGGGGGCCAGGAAGCAGTTCTTC.

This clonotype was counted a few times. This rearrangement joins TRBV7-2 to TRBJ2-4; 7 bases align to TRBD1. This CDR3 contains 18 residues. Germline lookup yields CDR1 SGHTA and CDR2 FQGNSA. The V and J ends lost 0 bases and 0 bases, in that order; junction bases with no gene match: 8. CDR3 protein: CASSLALTGQLAKNIQYF. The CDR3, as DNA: TGTGCCAGCAGCTTAGCGCTAACGGGACAGTTAGCCAAAAACATTCAGTACTTC.

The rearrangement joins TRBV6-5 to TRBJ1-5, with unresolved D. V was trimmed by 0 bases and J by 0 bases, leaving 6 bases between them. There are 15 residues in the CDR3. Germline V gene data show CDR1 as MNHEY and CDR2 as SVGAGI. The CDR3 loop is CASSYSAYSNQPQHF. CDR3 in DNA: TGTGCCAGCAGTTACTCGGCGTATAGCAATCAGCCCCAGCATTTT.

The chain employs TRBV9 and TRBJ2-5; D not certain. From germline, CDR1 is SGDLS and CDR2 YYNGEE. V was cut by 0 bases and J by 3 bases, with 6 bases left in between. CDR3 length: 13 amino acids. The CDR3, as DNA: TGTGCCAGCAGCGTAGAGGGTAAAGAGACCCAGTACTTC. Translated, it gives CASSVEGKETQYF.

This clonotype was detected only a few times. CDR3 residues: CASSTGGMAGELFF. CDR3 nucleotides: TGTGCCAGCAGTACAGGGGGAATGGCCGGGGAGCTGTTTTTT. This chain connects TRBV6-2 or TRBV6-3 to TRBJ2-2; 8 bases align to TRBD1. There are 14 residues in the CDR3. Germline CDR1 and CDR2: MNHEY and SVGEGT. The ends lost 5 bases at V and 6 bases at J; junction bases unmatched: 5.

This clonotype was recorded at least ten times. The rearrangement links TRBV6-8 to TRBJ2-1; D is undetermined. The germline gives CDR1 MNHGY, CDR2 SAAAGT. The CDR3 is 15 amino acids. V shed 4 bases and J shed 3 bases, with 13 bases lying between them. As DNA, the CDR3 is TGTGCCAGCAGTTTTAAGTTCGCAAACTACAATGAGCAGTTCTTC. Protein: CASSFKFANYNEQFF.

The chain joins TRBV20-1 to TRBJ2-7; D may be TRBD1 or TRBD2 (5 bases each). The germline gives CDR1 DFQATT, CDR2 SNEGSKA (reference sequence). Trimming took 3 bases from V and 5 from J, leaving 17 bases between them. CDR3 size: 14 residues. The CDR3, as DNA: TGCAGTGCTAGGGGCGAGGGGTCCCGGCACGAGCAGTACTTC. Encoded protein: CSARGEGSRHEQYF.

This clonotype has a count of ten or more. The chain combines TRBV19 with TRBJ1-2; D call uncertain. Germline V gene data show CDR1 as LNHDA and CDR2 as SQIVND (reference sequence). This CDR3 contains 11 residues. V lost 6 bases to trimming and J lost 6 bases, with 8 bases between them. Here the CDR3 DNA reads TGTGCCAGTAGATACATAGATGGCTACACCTTC. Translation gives CASRYIDGYTF.

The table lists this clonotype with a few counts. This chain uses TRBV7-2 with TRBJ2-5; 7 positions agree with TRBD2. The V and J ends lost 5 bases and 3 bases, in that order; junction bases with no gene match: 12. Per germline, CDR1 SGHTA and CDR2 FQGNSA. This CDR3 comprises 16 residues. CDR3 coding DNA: TGTGCCAGCAGCCCTCGGGGCAGCGGGGTAAAAGAGACCCAGTACTTC. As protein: CASSPRGSGVKETQYF.

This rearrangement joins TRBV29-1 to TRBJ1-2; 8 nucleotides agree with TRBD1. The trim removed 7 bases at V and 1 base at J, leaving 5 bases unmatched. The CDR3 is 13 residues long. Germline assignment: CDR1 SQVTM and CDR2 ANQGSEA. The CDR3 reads CSAGQGLNYGYTF. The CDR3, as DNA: TGCAGCGCCGGACAGGGACTTAACTATGGCTACACCTTC.

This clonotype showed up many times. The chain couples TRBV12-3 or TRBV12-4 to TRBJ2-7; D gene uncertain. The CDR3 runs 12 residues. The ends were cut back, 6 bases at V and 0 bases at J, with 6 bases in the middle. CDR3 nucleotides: TGTGCCAGCAGCTCCCTCTCCTACGAGCAGTACTTC. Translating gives CASSSLSYEQYF.

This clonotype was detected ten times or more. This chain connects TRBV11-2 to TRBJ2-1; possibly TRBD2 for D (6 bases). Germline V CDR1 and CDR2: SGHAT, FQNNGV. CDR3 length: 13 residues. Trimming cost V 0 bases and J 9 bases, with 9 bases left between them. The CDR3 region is CASSLEAGTEQFF. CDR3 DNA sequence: TGTGCCAGCAGCTTAGAGGCGGGGACTGAGCAGTTCTTC.

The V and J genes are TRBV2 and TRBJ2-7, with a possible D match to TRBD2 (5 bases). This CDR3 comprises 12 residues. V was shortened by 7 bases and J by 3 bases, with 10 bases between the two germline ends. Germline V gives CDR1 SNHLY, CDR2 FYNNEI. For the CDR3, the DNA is TGTGCCAGCATAGACCGGGGCTACGAGCAGTACTTC. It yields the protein CASIDRGYEQYF. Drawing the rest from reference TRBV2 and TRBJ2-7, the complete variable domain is EPEVTQTPSHQVTQMGQEVILRCVPISNHLYFYWYRQILGQKVEFLVSFYNNEISEKSEIFDDQFSVERPDGSNFTLKIRSTKLEDSAMYFCASIDRGYEQYFGPGTRLTVT.

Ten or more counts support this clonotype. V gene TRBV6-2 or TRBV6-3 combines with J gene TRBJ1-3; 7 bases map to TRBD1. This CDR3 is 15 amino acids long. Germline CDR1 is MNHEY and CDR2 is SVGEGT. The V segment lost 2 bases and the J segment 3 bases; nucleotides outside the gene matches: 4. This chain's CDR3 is CASSYGRTGGNTIYF. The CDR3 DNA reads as TGTGCCAGCAGTTACGGGCGGACAGGTGGAAACACCATATATTTT.

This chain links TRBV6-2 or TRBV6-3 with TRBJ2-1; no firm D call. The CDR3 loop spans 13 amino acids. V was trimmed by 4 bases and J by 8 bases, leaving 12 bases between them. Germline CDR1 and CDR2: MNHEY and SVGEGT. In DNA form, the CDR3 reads TGTGCCAGCAGTTTCAACTATCCCTATGAGCAGTTCTTC. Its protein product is CASSFNYPYEQFF.

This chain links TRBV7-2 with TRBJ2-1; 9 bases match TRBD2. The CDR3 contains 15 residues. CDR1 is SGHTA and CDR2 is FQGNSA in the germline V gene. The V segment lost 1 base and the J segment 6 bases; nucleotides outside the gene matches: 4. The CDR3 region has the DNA TGTGCCAGCAGCTTAGAAGCGGGGGGCATCAATGAGCAGTTCTTC. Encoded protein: CASSLEAGGINEQFF.